The clone carrying this T cell receptor beta chain was observed a single time. Its target is not known. This sample is part of a study of CD4 T cells in relation to SARS-CoV-2 and coronaviruses. Study-wide points: In around 60% of donors, memory CD4+ clonotypes crossrecognized SARS-CoV-2 and at least one common cold coronavirus spike.

Germline trimming cut 4 bases from V and 6 bases from J; bases unmatched to any gene: 6. The germline gives CDR1 SGHNT, CDR2 YYREEE (reference sequence). CDR3 length: 14 amino acids. Profiled with immunoSEQ multiplex PCR; TCRdb holds only in-frame clones, not every one. This sample yields some 43,000 clones, of which about 80% are seen a single time; approximately 1.5% belongs to the top ten. This chain uses TRBV5-4 with TRBJ2-1; 8 bases are a match to TRBD2. The TCR sequence derives from an adult with COVID-19. Sequenced sample: naive CD4+ T cells from PBMCs, cultured in vitro. This sample's subset: naive CD4+ T cells isolated by negative enrichment. The CDR3 reads CASSITGTSNEQFF. CDR3 nucleotides: TGTGCCAGCAGCATAACCGGGACTAGCAATGAGCAGTTCTTC.